The sequence of this T cell receptor beta chain was determined in a study of neurological immune-mediated disorders. Sorted libraries came from 1 million CD4+ or CD8+ T cells. TCRdb passed the 5' RACE reads through MiXCR, listing each CDR3 protein once. The sample has around 44,000 distinct CDR3 sequences; roughly 15% are singletons. Findings and limits, study-wide: The absence of shared CDR3 amino acid sequences among expanded clones across subjects suggests private repertoires in all groups. In HTLV-1-associated myelopathy, TCR clonal expansion was greatest, whereas multiple sclerosis had the least, falling below healthy controls.

The V segment lost 1 base and the J segment 4 bases; nucleotides outside the gene matches: 6. The CDR3 totals 15 residues. Per the germline V gene, CDR1 is MGHRA and CDR2 is YSYEKL. This clonotype was seen ten or more times. The antigen is undetermined. The receptor's source is an older woman with HTLV-1-associated myelopathy (HAM/TSP). Sequencing was done on a sample of CD4+ T cells from blood. This rearrangement joins TRBV4-1 to TRBJ2-5; the match to TRBD1 covers 7 bases. The CDR3 is CASSQGSAGGETQYF. CDR3 coding DNA: TGCGCCAGCAGCCAAGGGTCGGCAGGGGGAGAGACCCAGTACTTC.